The clone carrying this T cell receptor (beta chain) showed up just a few times. Antigen: not known. The length of the CDR3 is 14 residues. CDR1 SGHTA and CDR2 FQGTGA come from the germline V gene. Trimming at V came to 2 bases and at J to 5 bases, leaving 5 bases not matched to a gene. This was a survey-level run. Per the original methods: The detection floor for productive clonotype frequency was 2.59 x 10-5. The table came from immunoSEQ multiplex PCR; TCRdb's copy has only in-frame clones and leaves some out. That table is the source of V, J and clone size, and D and trimming were worked out from the DNA. Counted here are roughly 34,000 clones, more than 65% occurring once; the ten biggest clones make up around 7%. The record originates from a study of STAT5B mutations in CD4+ large granular lymphocyte leukemia. Study conclusions and caveats: Without putative leukemic clones, patient CD4-sorted repertoires remained more clonal than healthy CD4+ repertoires. 8/27 top patient clones versus 2/35 control clones were TRBV06-family.

V and J are TRBV7-3 and TRBJ1-2, with TRBD1 identical over 7 bases. Sequenced material: CD4+ T cells from blood buffy coats. The clonotype was recovered from a human donor in good health. The CDR3: CASSLGAGGYGYTF. CDR3 DNA sequence: TGTGCCAGCAGCTTAGGGGCAGGGGGTTATGGCTACACCTTC. The full variable domain, in which reference TRBV7-3 and TRBJ1-2 provide the parts outside the CDR3, is GAGVSQTPSNKVTEKGKYVELRCDPISGHTALYWYRQSLGQGPEFLIYFQGTGAADDSGLPNDRFFAVRPEGSVSTLKIQRTERGDSAVYLCASSLGAGGYGYTFGSGTRLTVV.